This T cell receptor (beta chain) was found in a study of cytomegalovirus exposure and HLA in healthy donors. Comment on this clone: No antigen is known for it.

TCRdb keeps only in-frame clones here, not all; method: immunoSEQ multiplex PCR. The sample lists fewer than 200,000 clones; approximately 86% were seen once. Study findings and constraints: Confirmation in vitro established that a few CMV-associated chains were specific for CMV antigens. Cytomegalovirus-associated TCR beta chains were listed, numbering roughly 150.

The receptor's source is a woman between 18 and 29 years old in good health and CMV-seronegative. Sequencing input: PBMCs.

CDR3 residues: CATTGQYNEQFF. CDR3 sequence (DNA): TGTGCCACGACGGGACAGTACAATGAGCAGTTCTTC. V and J are TRBV15 and TRBJ2-1; TRBD1 agrees at 7 bases. Germline V CDR1 and CDR2: LNHNV, YYDKDF (reference sequence). Trimming took 9 bases from V and 4 from J; bases not matched to a gene: 3. The CDR3 runs to 12 residues.